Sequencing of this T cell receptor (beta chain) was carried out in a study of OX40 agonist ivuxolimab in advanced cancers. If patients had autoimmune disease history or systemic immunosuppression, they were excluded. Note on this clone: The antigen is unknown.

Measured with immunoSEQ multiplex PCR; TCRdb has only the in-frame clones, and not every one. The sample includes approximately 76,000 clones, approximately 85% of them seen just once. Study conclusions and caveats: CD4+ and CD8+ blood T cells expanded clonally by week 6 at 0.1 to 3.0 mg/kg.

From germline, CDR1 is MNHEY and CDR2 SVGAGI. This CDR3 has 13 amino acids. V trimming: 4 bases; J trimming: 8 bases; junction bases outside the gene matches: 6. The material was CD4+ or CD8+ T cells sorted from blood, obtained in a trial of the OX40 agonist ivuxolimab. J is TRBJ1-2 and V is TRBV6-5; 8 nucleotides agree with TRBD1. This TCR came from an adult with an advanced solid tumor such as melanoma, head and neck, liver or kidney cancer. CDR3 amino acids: CASSWQGARGYTF. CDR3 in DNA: TGTGCCAGCAGTTGGCAGGGGGCACGAGGCTACACCTTC.